Below, 5 T cell receptor beta chains from the same sample are listed, as sequenced in a study of blood T cells in healthy people across ages. PCR was performed a second time for about 6 to 12 cycles using a sample-barcoded 5' primer and a J-beta primer mix. TCRdb independently ran MiXCR on the 5' RACE reads; one entry per CDR3 protein. The sample holds about 1.8 million distinct CDR3 sequences, 49% seen once. The sequencing sample was made of blood. The receptors shown here come from a woman aged 40 to 49 in good health.

The gene calls are TRBV20-1 and TRBJ2-5; 12 bases are a match to TRBD2. This CDR3 contains 14 residues. In germline, CDR1 is DFQATT, CDR2 SNEGSKA (reference sequence). V shed 5 bases, J shed 5 bases, and the junction held 6 bases outside the gene matches. CDR3 nucleotide sequence: TGCAGTGCTCCTAGCGGGGGGGTTCAGGAGACCCAGTACTTC. As protein: CSAPSGGVQETQYF.

V usage is TRBV4-1 and J usage is TRBJ2-7; D unresolved. V was trimmed by 3 bases and J by 5 bases, leaving 17 bases between them. Germline CDR1 reads MGHRA; CDR2 reads YSYEKL. There are 15 residues in the CDR3. The CDR3 reads CASSQADDASDEQYF. In DNA, the CDR3 is TGCGCCAGCAGCCAGGCCGATGACGCGAGCGACGAGCAGTACTTC.

The chain is built from TRBV4-1 and TRBJ2-5; no clear D gene. There are 14 residues in the CDR3. The V end was cut by 1 base, the J end by 5 bases, with 11 bases between. Germline loops: CDR1 MGHRA, CDR2 YSYEKL. DNA for the CDR3: TGCGCCAGCAGCCAAGGTCTTGAGTGCGAGACCCAGTACTTC. This gives the protein CASSQGLECETQYF.

In the case of this clonotype: At one of its ends the junction is not consistent with the germline gene, which may arise from a read error. V usage is TRBV7-2 and J usage is TRBJ2-5; 8 nucleotides agree with TRBD2. CDR3 length: 16 amino acids. The germline V gene encodes CDR1 SGHTA and CDR2 FQGNSA. For the CDR3, the DNA is TGTGCCGGCAGCTTAGCCGGGGGGGGGGTCCAAGAGACCCAGTACTTC. Translation gives CAGSLAGGGVQETQYF.

The V call is TRBV5-6, the J call TRBJ2-1, with D hard to call. CDR3 length: 14 residues. Per the germline V gene, CDR1 is SGHDT and CDR2 is YYEEEE. The V end was cut by 2 bases, the J end by 3 bases, with 9 bases between. CDR3 residues: CASSFLEIYNEQFF. The CDR3, as DNA: TGTGCCAGCAGCTTTCTCGAAATCTACAATGAGCAGTTCTTC.